This T cell receptor beta chain was obtained from a study of CXCR3-negative and CXCR3-positive naive CD8 T cells. Overall study findings and caveats: Compared with CXCR3-negative naive cells, CXCR3-positive naive cells showed more hydrophobic TRB CDR3s.

The TRB libraries of cDNA were built by UMI-labeled 5' RACE. Reanalyzing the 5' RACE reads, TCRdb keeps one entry per CDR3 protein, without DNA. The ten top clones account for under 0.5%, within a sample of over 150,000 distinct CDR3 sequences. Naive CD8+ T cells showed a CD45RO-CCR7+CD27+CD95- phenotype. Remarks on this clonotype: Its antigen is still unknown.

Sequenced material: naive CXCR3+ CD8+ T cells from blood. Subset here: CD45RO-CCR7+CD27+CD95- naive CD8+ T cells expressing CXCR3 (TNR3+). The TCR sequence derives from a human donor in good health. Some clones in this sample may be carry-over from other donors' samples.

CDR3 region: CASSGPYFASSTDTQYF. The rearrangement uses TRBV19 and TRBJ2-3; without DNA, the TCRdb call of TRBD2 cannot be checked. CDR3 length: 17 amino acids. Germline V gives CDR1 LNHDA, CDR2 SQIVND (reference sequence).